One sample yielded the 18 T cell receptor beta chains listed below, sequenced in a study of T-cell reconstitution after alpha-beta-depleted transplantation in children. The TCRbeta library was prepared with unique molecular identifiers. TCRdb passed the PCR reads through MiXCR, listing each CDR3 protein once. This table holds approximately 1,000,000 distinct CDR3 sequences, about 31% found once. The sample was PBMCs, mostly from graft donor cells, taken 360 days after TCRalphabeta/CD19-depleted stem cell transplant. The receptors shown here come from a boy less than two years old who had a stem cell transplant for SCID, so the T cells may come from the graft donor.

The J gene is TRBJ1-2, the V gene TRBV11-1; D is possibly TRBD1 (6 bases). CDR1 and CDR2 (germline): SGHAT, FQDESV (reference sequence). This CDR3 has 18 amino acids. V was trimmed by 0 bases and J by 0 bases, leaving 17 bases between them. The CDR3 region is CASSLAYSRDTTNYGYTF. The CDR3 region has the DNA TGTGCCAGCAGCTTAGCTTATAGTCGGGACACAACTAACTATGGCTACACCTTC.

Written as DNA, the CDR3 is TGTGCCAGCAGTGGGGCGGGGGGAATGAACACTGAAGCTTTCTTT. Its protein product is CASSGAGGMNTEAFF. The chain is built from TRBV12-3 or TRBV12-4 and TRBJ1-1; TRBD1 is a possible D gene (5 bases). Trimming left V 5 bases short and J 0 bases short, with 13 bases between. The CDR3 contains 15 residues.

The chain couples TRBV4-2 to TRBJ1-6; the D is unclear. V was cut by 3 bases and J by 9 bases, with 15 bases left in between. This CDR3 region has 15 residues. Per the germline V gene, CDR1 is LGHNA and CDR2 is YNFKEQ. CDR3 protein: CASSHGRIQSSPLHF. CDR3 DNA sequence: TGTGCCAGCAGCCATGGACGGATACAAAGTTCACCCCTCCACTTT.

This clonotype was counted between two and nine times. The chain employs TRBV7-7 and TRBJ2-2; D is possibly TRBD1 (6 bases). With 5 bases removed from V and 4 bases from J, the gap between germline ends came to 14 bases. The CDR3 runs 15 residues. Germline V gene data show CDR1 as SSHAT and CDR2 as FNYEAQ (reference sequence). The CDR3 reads CASSKGGGITGELFF. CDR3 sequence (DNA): TGTGCCAGCAGCAAAGGGGGTGGCATCACCGGGGAGCTGTTTTTT.

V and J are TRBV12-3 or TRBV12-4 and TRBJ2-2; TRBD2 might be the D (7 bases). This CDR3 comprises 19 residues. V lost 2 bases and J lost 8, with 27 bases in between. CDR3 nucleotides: TGTGCCAGCAGTTTAACCCCTCCCATAGGGGGGGGGCTTTTTGGGGAGCTGTTTTTT. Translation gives CASSLTPPIGGGLFGELFF.

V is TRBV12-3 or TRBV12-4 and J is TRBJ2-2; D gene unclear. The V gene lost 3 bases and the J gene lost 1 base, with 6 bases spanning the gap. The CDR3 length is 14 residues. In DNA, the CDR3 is TGTGCCAGCAGTTTTTTGATGAACACCGGGGAGCTGTTTTTT. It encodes CASSFLMNTGELFF.

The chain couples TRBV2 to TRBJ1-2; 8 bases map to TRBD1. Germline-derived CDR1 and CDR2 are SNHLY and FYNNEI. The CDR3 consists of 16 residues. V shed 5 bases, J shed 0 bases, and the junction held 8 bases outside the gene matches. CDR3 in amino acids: CASSRTGFAANYGYTF. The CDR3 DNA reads TGTGCCAGCAGTAGGACAGGGTTTGCAGCTAACTATGGCTACACCTTC.

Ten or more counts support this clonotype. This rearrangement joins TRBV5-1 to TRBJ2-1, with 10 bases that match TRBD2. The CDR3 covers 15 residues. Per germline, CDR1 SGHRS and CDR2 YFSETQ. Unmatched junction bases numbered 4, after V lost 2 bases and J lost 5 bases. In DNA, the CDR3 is TGCGCCAGCAGCTTAATAGCGGGGGGAAACAATGAGCAGTTCTTC. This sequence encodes CASSLIAGGNNEQFF.

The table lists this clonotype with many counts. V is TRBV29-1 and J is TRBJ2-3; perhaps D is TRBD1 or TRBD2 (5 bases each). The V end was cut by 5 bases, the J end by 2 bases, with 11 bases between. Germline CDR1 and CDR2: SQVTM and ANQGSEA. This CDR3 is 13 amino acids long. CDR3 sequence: CSVRGLLTDTQYF. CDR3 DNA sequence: TGCAGCGTTCGGGGCCTTCTCACAGATACGCAGTATTTT.

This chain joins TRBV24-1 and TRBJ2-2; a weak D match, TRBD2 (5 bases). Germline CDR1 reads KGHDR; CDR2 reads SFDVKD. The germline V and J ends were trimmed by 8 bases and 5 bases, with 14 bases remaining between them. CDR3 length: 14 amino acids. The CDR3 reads CATKAEGRTGELFF. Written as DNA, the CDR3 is TGTGCCACCAAAGCGGAAGGGAGAACCGGGGAGCTGTTTTTT.

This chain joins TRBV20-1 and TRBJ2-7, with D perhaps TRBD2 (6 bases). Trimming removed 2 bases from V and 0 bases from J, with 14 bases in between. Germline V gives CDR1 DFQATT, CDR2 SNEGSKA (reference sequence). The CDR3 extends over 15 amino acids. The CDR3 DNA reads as TGCAGTGCTAGAATTTTCGGGGGATCCTCCTACGAGCAGTACTTC. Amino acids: CSARIFGGSSYEQYF.

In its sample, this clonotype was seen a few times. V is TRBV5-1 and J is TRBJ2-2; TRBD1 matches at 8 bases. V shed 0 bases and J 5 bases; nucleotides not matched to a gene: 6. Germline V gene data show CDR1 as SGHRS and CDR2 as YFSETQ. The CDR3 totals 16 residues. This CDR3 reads CASSLARQGQTGELFF. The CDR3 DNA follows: TGCGCCAGCAGCTTGGCCAGACAGGGGCAGACCGGGGAGCTGTTTTTT. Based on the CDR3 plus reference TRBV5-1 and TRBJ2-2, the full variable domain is KAGVTQTPRYLIKTRGQQVTLSCSPISGHRSVSWYQQTPGQGLQFLFEYFSETQRNKGNFPGRFSGRQFSNSRSEMNVSTLELGDSALYLCASSLARQGQTGELFFGEGSRLTVL.

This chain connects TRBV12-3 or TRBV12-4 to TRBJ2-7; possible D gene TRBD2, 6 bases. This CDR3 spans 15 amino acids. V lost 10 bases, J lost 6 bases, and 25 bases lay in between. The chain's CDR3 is CANTLPGVAVGEQYF. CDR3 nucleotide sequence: TGTGCCAATACCCTCCCGGGGGTGGCTGTAGGCGAGCAGTACTTC.

The CDR3: CASSQENWGRNNNEQFF. The CDR3 nucleotides read TGCGCCAGCAGCCAAGAAAATTGGGGCCGAAACAACAATGAGCAGTTCTTC. The J gene is TRBJ2-1, the V gene TRBV4-1, with TRBD1 as a possible D gene (5 bases). Germline loops: CDR1 MGHRA, CDR2 YSYEKL. V was cut by 0 bases and J by 5 bases, with 17 bases left in between. The CDR3 extends over 17 amino acids.

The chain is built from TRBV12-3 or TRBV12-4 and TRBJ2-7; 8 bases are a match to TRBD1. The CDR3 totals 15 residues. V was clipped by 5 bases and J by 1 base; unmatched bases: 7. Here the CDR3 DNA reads TGTGCCAGCAGTCTCTCCCGACAGGGGTCCTACGAGCAGTACTTC. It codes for CASSLSRQGSYEQYF.

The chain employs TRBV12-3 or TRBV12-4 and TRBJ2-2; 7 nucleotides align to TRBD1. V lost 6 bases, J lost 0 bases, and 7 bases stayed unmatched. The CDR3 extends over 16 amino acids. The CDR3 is CASRATGPTNTGELFF. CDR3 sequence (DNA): TGTGCCAGCAGGGCGACAGGGCCTACGAACACCGGGGAGCTGTTTTTT.

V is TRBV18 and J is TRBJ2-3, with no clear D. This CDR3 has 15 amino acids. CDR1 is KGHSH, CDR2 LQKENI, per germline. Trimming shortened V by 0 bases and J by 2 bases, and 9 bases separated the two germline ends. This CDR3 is CASSPPFPFTDTQYF. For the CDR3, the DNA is TGTGCCAGCTCACCACCGTTCCCATTCACAGATACGCAGTATTTT. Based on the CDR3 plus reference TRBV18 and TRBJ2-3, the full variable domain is NAGVMQNPRHLVRRRGQEARLRCSPMKGHSHVYWYRQLPEEGLKFMVYLQKENIIDESGMPKERFSAEFPKEGPSILRIQQVVRGDSAAYFCASSPPFPFTDTQYFGPGTRLTVL.

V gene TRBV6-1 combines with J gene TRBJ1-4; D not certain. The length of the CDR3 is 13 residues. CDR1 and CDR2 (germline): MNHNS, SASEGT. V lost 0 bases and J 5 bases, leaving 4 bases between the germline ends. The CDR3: CASSEAPNEKLFF. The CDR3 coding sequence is TGTGCCAGCAGTGAAGCGCCGAATGAAAAACTGTTTTTT.